The next 30 T cell receptor beta chains were all read from a single sample in a study of beta chain features in type 1 diabetes. These TCRs' antigens remain unknown. Study-wide results and caveats: Among all four CD4+ subsets, Type 1 diabetes patients had TCRB CDR3s that were moderately but significantly shorter.

Since all of the isolated RNA was reverse transcribed, expressed TCRB transcripts were what got sequenced. Sequenced by immunoSEQ multiplex PCR; TCRdb stores in-frame clones only, minus some. The profile shows under 250,000 clones, about 14% of them singletons. Input material: naive CD4+ T cells from blood. These receptor sequences come from a man aged 30-40 years with type 1 diabetes.

This clone was detected a few times. The chain uses TRBV7-9 and TRBJ2-1; D is perhaps TRBD1 (6 bases). This CDR3 has 14 residues. The V gene lost 5 bases and the J gene lost 7 bases, with 15 bases spanning the gap. Germline-derived CDR1 and CDR2 are SEHNR and FQNEAQ (reference sequence). CDR3 sequence reads: CASSSPGTPNEQFF. CDR3 sequence (DNA): TGTGCCAGCAGCAGCCCCGGGACACCGAATGAGCAGTTCTTC. Complete variable domain (other parts from reference TRBV7-9 and TRBJ2-1): DTGVSQNPRHKITKRGQNVTFRCDPISEHNRLYWYRQTLGQGPEFLTYFQNEAQLEKSRLLSDRFSAERPKGSFSTLEIQRTEQGDSAMYLCASSSPGTPNEQFFGPGTRLTVL.

This clone turned up a few times. The chain combines TRBV6-1 with TRBJ1-5; TRBD1 matches 8 bases. With V trimmed by 7 bases and J by 4 bases, 6 bases remained unmatched. There are 14 residues in the CDR3. Germline lookup yields CDR1 MNHNS and CDR2 SASEGT. Here the CDR3 DNA reads TGTGCCAGCAACCGACAGGGGAAAAATCAGCCCCAGCATTTT. Protein product: CASNRQGKNQPQHF.

This clone has only a few counts. This rearrangement joins TRBV18 to TRBJ2-7; 8 nucleotides agree with TRBD1. This CDR3 comprises 15 residues. Trimming took 6 bases from V and 0 from J; bases not matched to a gene: 7. In germline, CDR1 is KGHSH, CDR2 LQKENI. The DNA of the CDR3 is TGTGCCAGCTCGTCGGGACAGGAGAGCTCCTACGAGCAGTACTTC. It yields the protein CASSSGQESSYEQYF.

This chain joins TRBV9 and TRBJ2-2; 12 nucleotides match TRBD1. The CDR3 runs to 15 residues. The trim removed 2 bases at V and 7 bases at J, leaving 3 bases unmatched. The germline gives CDR1 SGDLS, CDR2 YYNGEE. The CDR3, as DNA: TGTGCCAGCAGCGTGGGGGACAGGGGGCGCGGGGAGCTGTTTTTT. Its protein is CASSVGDRGRGELFF.

This clone was picked up a small number of times. The chain joins TRBV27 to TRBJ1-2; perhaps TRBD1 as D (5 bases). Germline CDR1 is MNHEY and CDR2 is SMNVEV (reference sequence). CDR3 length: 14 residues. V gave up 4 bases and J gave up 4 bases, with 13 bases separating them. Here the CDR3 reads CASSSANGAYGYTF. CDR3 DNA: TGTGCCAGCAGTTCCGCCAATGGGGCCTATGGCTACACCTTC.

This clone occurred a few times. The V and J genes are TRBV19 and TRBJ2-7; D remains ambiguous. The V gene lost 2 bases and the J gene lost 0 bases, with 8 bases spanning the gap. The germline V gene has CDR1 LNHDA and CDR2 SQIVND (reference sequence). CDR3 length equals 14 residues. The CDR3 here is CASSITGTSYEQYF. The CDR3 DNA reads as TGTGCCAGTAGTATAACGGGTACCTCCTACGAGCAGTACTTC.

This clone has more than one count but fewer than ten. Here the CDR3 DNA reads TGCAGCGTTTCGTTTCTGGCGGGGGTTGAGGAGACCCAGTACTTC. It translates to CSVSFLAGVEETQYF. The rearrangement links TRBV29-1 to TRBJ2-5, with 7 bases aligning to TRBD2. CDR1 and CDR2 from the germline V gene are SQVTM and ANQGSEA. The CDR3 is 15 residues long. Germline trimming cut 5 bases from V and 5 bases from J; bases unmatched to any gene: 14.

The chain uses TRBV30 and TRBJ2-7; TRBD1 matches 10 bases. Germline V gene sequence: CDR1 GTSNPN, CDR2 SVGIG (reference sequence). The trim removed 2 bases at V and 2 bases at J, leaving 12 bases unmatched. This CDR3 has 17 residues. The CDR3 protein is CAWSKSRSGQGTYEQYF. The CDR3 DNA follows: TGTGCCTGGAGTAAATCGCGATCGGGACAGGGGACCTACGAGCAGTACTTC. Using reference TRBV30 and TRBJ2-7 for the parts outside the CDR3, the full variable domain is SQTIHQWPATLVQPVGSPLSLECTVEGTSNPNLYWYRQAAGRGLQLLFYSVGIGQISSEVPQNLSASRPQDRQFILSSKKLLLSDSGFYLCAWSKSRSGQGTYEQYFGPGTRLTVT.

There are a few counts of this clone. The genes are TRBV4-2 and TRBJ2-7; 7 bases map to TRBD1. Germline trimming cut 0 bases from V and 6 bases from J; bases unmatched to any gene: 8. Germline V gene sequence: CDR1 LGHNA, CDR2 YNFKEQ. The CDR3 is 15 residues long. The CDR3 region is CASSQERAGGPEQYF. CDR3 bases: TGTGCCAGCAGCCAAGAGCGGGCAGGGGGACCCGAGCAGTACTTC.

V usage is TRBV2 and J usage is TRBJ2-1, with TRBD2 identical over 8 bases. The V segment lost 7 bases and the J segment 7 bases; nucleotides outside the gene matches: 9. This CDR3 comprises 14 residues. Per germline, CDR1 SNHLY and CDR2 FYNNEI. The CDR3: CASIAFGGGNEQFF. As DNA, the CDR3 is TGTGCCAGCATCGCATTCGGGGGGGGTAATGAGCAGTTCTTC.

V usage is TRBV7-8 and J usage is TRBJ2-2; D is possibly TRBD2 (5 bases). The length of the CDR3 is 15 residues. Germline V gives CDR1 SGHVS, CDR2 FQNEAQ. Trimming removed 5 bases at V and 5 bases at J, with 15 bases between. CDR3 coding DNA: TGTGCCAGCAGCCTGTCCCGAGGAGGTACCGGGGAGCTGTTTTTT. It codes for CASSLSRGGTGELFF.

V is TRBV25-1 and J is TRBJ1-4, with 7 bases lining up with TRBD1. The CDR3 consists of 16 residues. CDR1 is MGHDK, CDR2 SYGVNS, per germline. J was trimmed by 4 bases and V by 2 bases; bases with no gene match: 7. CDR3 sequence: CASSEDRATGNEKLFF. CDR3 nucleotide sequence: TGTGCCAGCAGTGAAGACAGGGCCACGGGTAATGAAAAACTGTTTTTT.

V and J are TRBV25-1 and TRBJ2-3; 15 bases agree with TRBD2. The CDR3 spans 17 residues. V trimming: 2 bases; J trimming: 5 bases; junction bases outside the gene matches: 5. Per the germline V gene, CDR1 is MGHDK and CDR2 is SYGVNS. DNA for the CDR3: TGTGCCAGCAGTGAAGCCGGGACTAGCGGGAGGATAGATACGCAGTATTTT. As protein: CASSEAGTSGRIDTQYF.

The V gene is TRBV19, the J gene TRBJ2-7; TRBD1 aligns across 11 bases. The CDR3 runs to 13 residues. The germline V gene encodes CDR1 LNHDA and CDR2 SQIVND (reference sequence). V shed 10 bases, J shed 5 bases, and the junction held 7 bases outside the gene matches. In DNA, the CDR3 is TGTGCCACCGCGCGGGACAGGGGGAACGAGCAGTACTTC. This codes for CATARDRGNEQYF.

V is TRBV6-6 and J is TRBJ1-2, with TRBD1 matching 8 bases. CDR3 size: 14 residues. In germline, CDR1 is MNHNY, CDR2 SVGAGI (reference sequence). After removal of 4 bases from V and 1 base from J, the junction contained 2 bases not matched to a gene. CDR3 bases: TGTGCCAGCAGTTCCGGACAGGGTAACTATGGCTACACCTTC. This codes for CASSSGQGNYGYTF.

This clone has a handful of counts. The rearrangement uses TRBV14 and TRBJ2-3; TRBD1 aligns across 9 bases. The CDR3 length is 14 residues. CDR1 is SGHDN and CDR2 is FVKESK in the germline V gene. V was pared by 1 base and J by 6 bases, with 2 bases of the junction left unmatched. The CDR3 protein is CASSQGTGADTQYF. CDR3 sequence (DNA): TGTGCCAGCAGCCAAGGGACAGGGGCGGATACGCAGTATTTT. The whole variable domain, remainder taken from reference TRBV14 and TRBJ2-3, is EAGVTQFPSHSVIEKGQTVTLRCDPISGHDNLYWYRRVMGKEIKFLLHFVKESKQDESGMPNNRFLAERTGGTYSTLKVQPAELEDSGVYFCASSQGTGADTQYFGPGTRLTVL.

The chain links TRBV7-9 to TRBJ2-7, with a possible D match to TRBD2 (5 bases). The CDR3 spans 12 residues. Germline V CDR1 and CDR2: SEHNR, FQNEAQ (reference sequence). V lost 1 base, J lost 6 bases, and 7 bases lay in between. CDR3 residues: CASSLVTSEQYF. Written as DNA, the CDR3 is TGTGCCAGCAGCTTAGTCACTAGCGAGCAGTACTTC.

The chain links TRBV27 to TRBJ1-1, with D possibly TRBD1 on 6 matching bases. CDR1 MNHEY and CDR2 SMNVEV come from the germline V gene (reference sequence). The CDR3 sequence is 14 residues long. Trimming took off 3 bases at V and 1 base at J, with 9 bases between the two ends. The CDR3 loop reads CASSLNRANTEAFF. The CDR3, as DNA: TGTGCCAGCAGTTTGAACAGGGCGAACACTGAAGCTTTCTTT.

The J gene is TRBJ2-5, the V gene TRBV19; 8 nucleotides align to TRBD1. From germline, CDR1 is LNHDA and CDR2 SQIVND (reference sequence). The CDR3 extends over 15 amino acids. Trimming took 4 bases from V and 5 from J; bases not matched to a gene: 9. The CDR3 sequence is CASSSQAGGDETQYF. Here the CDR3 DNA reads TGTGCCAGTAGTAGCCAGGCAGGGGGCGATGAGACCCAGTACTTC.

This clone has a handful of counts. This sequence joins TRBV5-1 and TRBJ2-5; 11 nucleotides agree with TRBD2. This CDR3 spans 14 amino acids. V dropped 0 bases and J dropped 13; count of bases not matched to a gene: 8. Germline values: CDR1 SGHRS, CDR2 YFSETQ. In nucleotides, the CDR3 is TGCGCCAGCAGCTTGGTGACTAGCGGGGACCGGTGGTACTTC. Protein product: CASSLVTSGDRWYF. The full variable domain, in which reference TRBV5-1 and TRBJ2-5 provide the parts outside the CDR3, is KAGVTQTPRYLIKTRGQQVTLSCSPISGHRSVSWYQQTPGQGLQFLFEYFSETQRNKGNFPGRFSGRQFSNSRSEMNVSTLELGDSALYLCASSLVTSGDRWYFGPGTRLLVL.

The J gene is TRBJ2-7, the V gene TRBV7-9, with 10 bases matching TRBD2. CDR3 length: 16 residues. The germline V gene has CDR1 SEHNR and CDR2 FQNEAQ (reference sequence). Trimming took 5 bases from V and 4 from J; bases not matched to a gene: 11. In nucleotides, the CDR3 is TGTGCCAGCAGCATTGTTACTAGCGGGGCCCCTTACGAGCAGTACTTC. Its protein is CASSIVTSGAPYEQYF.

The gene calls are TRBV30 and TRBJ2-3, with TRBD2 matching 7 bases. The CDR3 totals 13 residues. Germline V gives CDR1 GTSNPN, CDR2 SVGIG (reference sequence). J lost 1 base, V lost 2 bases, and 0 bases had no gene match. The CDR3 region has the DNA TGTGCCTGGAGTCGGGAGGGCACAGATACGCAGTATTTT. As protein: CAWSREGTDTQYF.

The CDR3 region is CASSPRGGEANYEQYF. DNA of the CDR3: TGTGCCAGCTCACCAAGAGGGGGGGAAGCCAACTACGAGCAGTACTTC. The chain recombines TRBV18 with TRBJ2-7, with a tentative D call TRBD2 (7 bases). V was pared by 2 bases and J by 3 bases, with 17 bases between. The CDR3 covers 16 residues. Germline CDR1 and CDR2: KGHSH and LQKENI. Based on the CDR3 plus reference TRBV18 and TRBJ2-7, the full variable domain is NAGVMQNPRHLVRRRGQEARLRCSPMKGHSHVYWYRQLPEEGLKFMVYLQKENIIDESGMPKERFSAEFPKEGPSILRIQQVVRGDSAAYFCASSPRGGEANYEQYFGPGTRLTVT.

Only a few counts were recorded for this clone. The rearrangement uses TRBV7-9 and TRBJ2-5; possible D gene TRBD2, 6 bases. The ends were cut back, 5 bases at V and 0 bases at J, with 10 bases in the middle. Germline V gives CDR1 SEHNR, CDR2 FQNEAQ (reference sequence). The CDR3 is 14 amino acids. The CDR3 sequence is CASSPRTNQETQYF. The CDR3 region has the DNA TGTGCCAGCAGCCCCAGGACTAACCAAGAGACCCAGTACTTC.

The sample holds a few counts of this clone. The gene calls are TRBV19 and TRBJ2-1; 10 bases line up with TRBD2. The CDR3 has 16 residues. The V gene's germline CDR1 is LNHDA and CDR2 SQIVND (reference sequence). With V trimmed by 5 bases and J by 5 bases, 9 bases remained unmatched. The CDR3 is CASSDPGTSANNEQFF. CDR3 DNA sequence: TGTGCCAGTAGTGATCCCGGGACTAGCGCAAACAATGAGCAGTTCTTC.

This clone was detected only a few times. The chain has TRBV2 and TRBJ1-1; TRBD1 agrees at 9 bases. Germline lookup yields CDR1 SNHLY and CDR2 FYNNEI. This CDR3 contains 13 residues. The J segment lost 6 bases and the V segment lost 3 bases, leaving 2 bases of the junction unmatched. CDR3 amino acids: CASSEDRGSEAFF. In DNA, the CDR3 is TGTGCCAGCAGTGAGGACAGGGGCTCTGAAGCTTTCTTT.

This clone was recorded a few times. V and J are TRBV5-6 and TRBJ1-4; 9 bases map to TRBD1. CDR3 length: 15 amino acids. The V gene's germline CDR1 is SGHDT and CDR2 YYEEEE. J was trimmed by 8 bases and V by 4 bases; bases with no gene match: 9. CDR3 sequence reads: CASSRAGTGNEKLFF. The CDR3 nucleotides are TGTGCCAGCAGCAGAGCCGGGACAGGGAACGAAAAACTGTTTTTT.

This rearrangement joins TRBV5-1 to TRBJ2-7, with D possibly being TRBD1 (6 bases). Trimming left V 4 bases short and J 6 bases short, with 17 bases between. This CDR3 spans 14 amino acids. Germline CDR1 is SGHRS and CDR2 is YFSETQ. CDR3 amino acids: CASSRRLGAGEQYF. The CDR3 nucleotides are TGCGCCAGCAGCCGTCGGTTGGGGGCCGGCGAGCAGTACTTC.

On this clone itself: This same CDR3 is encoded by further DNA sequences in the sample. This chain links TRBV10-2 with TRBJ1-1, with D maybe TRBD1 (6 bases). V gave up 3 bases and J gave up 1 base, with 6 bases separating them. The CDR3 contains 13 residues. From germline, CDR1 is WSHSY and CDR2 SAAADI. This CDR3 is CASSEQGNTEAFF. CDR3 DNA: TGCGCCAGCAGTGAACAGGGGAACACTGAAGCTTTCTTT.

The CDR3 coding sequence is TGTGCCAGCAGCTTAACGGGATCCTACAATGAGCAGTTCTTC. Its protein product is CASSLTGSYNEQFF. The genes are TRBV7-2 and TRBJ2-1; tentatively, D is TRBD2 (5 bases). CDR1 SGHTA and CDR2 FQGNSA come from the germline V gene. The CDR3 consists of 14 residues. V was trimmed by 2 bases and J by 1 base, leaving 6 bases between them.